The sequence of this T cell receptor beta chain was determined in a study of neurological immune-mediated disorders. Time point defined: longitudinal time-point 3. This clonotype showed up many times. CDR3 length equals 14 residues. The V and J ends lost 1 base and 4 bases respectively, with 8 bases between them. The V gene's germline CDR1 is LGHDT and CDR2 YNNKEL (reference sequence). The making of cDNA relied on 5'RACE with 10-nucleotide random UMIs. TCRdb used MiXCR to reprocess the 5' RACE reads, holding one entry per CDR3 protein. Among roughly 100,000 distinct CDR3 sequences listed, about 10% were seen once.

The sequencing sample was made of PBMCs. The source is a female donor with HTLV-1-associated myelopathy (HAM/TSP). This chain uses TRBV3-1 with TRBJ1-5; D gene ambiguous. CDR3 nucleotide sequence: TGTGCCAGCAGCCAAGGGGTGGTTAATCAGCCCCAGCATTTT. The encoded protein is CASSQGVVNQPQHF.